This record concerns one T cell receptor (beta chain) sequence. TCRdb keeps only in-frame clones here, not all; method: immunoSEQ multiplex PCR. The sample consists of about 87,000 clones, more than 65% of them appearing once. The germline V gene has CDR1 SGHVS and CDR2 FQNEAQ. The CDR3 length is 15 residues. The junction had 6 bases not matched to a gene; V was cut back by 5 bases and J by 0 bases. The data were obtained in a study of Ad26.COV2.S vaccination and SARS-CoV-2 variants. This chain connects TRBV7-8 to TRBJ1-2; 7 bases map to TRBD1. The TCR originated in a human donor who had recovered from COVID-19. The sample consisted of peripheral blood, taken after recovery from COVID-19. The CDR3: CASSLTGDPNYGYTF. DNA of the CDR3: TGTGCCAGCAGCCTTACAGGGGATCCTAACTATGGCTACACCTTC.